The 26 T cell receptor beta chains given below trace back to one sample, sequenced in a study of CD8 T cells in Susac syndrome. It was with random hexamers that roughly 0.5 to 1 ug RNA was reverse transcribed. TCRdb re-called the immunoSEQ multiplex PCR reads through MiXCR, storing one row per CDR3 protein. Found here are around 190,000 distinct CDR3 sequences, over 85% of them singletons; the top ten hold 0.1%. The sequenced sample consisted of CD4+ T cells from PBMCs. The receptors were gathered from a human donor in good health.

The genes are TRBV14 and TRBJ2-2; D gene ambiguous. The length of the CDR3 is 14 residues. Germline V CDR1 and CDR2: SGHDN, FVKESK. Trimming took off 4 bases at V and 4 bases at J, with 10 bases between the two ends. CDR3 amino acids: CASSRKIGTGELFF. DNA of the CDR3: TGTGCCAGCAGCCGGAAGATTGGCACCGGGGAGCTGTTTTTT.

The rearrangement uses TRBV29-1 and TRBJ2-2, with no clear D. Looked up from germline, CDR1 is SQVTM and CDR2 is ANQGSEA. This CDR3 spans 14 amino acids. Trimming removed 5 bases at V and 2 bases at J, with 12 bases between. In nucleotides, the CDR3 is TGCAGCGTTTGGACGGAAATTAACACCGGGGAGCTGTTTTTT. Its translation is CSVWTEINTGELFF.

V and J are TRBV9 and TRBJ2-7, with a tentative D call TRBD2 (6 bases). The length of the CDR3 is 16 residues. Trimming removed 0 bases at V and 2 bases at J, with 15 bases between. CDR1 is SGDLS and CDR2 is YYNGEE in the germline V gene. CDR3 residues: CASSVEFRTTPYEQYF. CDR3 nucleotides: TGTGCCAGCAGCGTAGAGTTCAGGACTACCCCCTACGAGCAGTACTTC.

The chain employs TRBV21-1 and TRBJ1-2. TRBV21-1 is shown as a pseudogene. The CDR3 consists of 12 residues. In nucleotides, the CDR3 is TGTGCCAGCAGCAAAAGGGATCATGGCTACACCTTC. The encoded protein is CASSKRDHGYTF.

This clonotype was recorded a few times. The rearrangement uses TRBV5-1 and TRBJ2-3; D is ambiguous. The CDR3 has 11 amino acids. CDR1 is SGHRS and CDR2 is YFSETQ in the germline V gene. The germline V and J ends were trimmed by 4 bases and 4 bases, with 4 bases remaining between them. The CDR3 loop is CASSGSDTQYF. The CDR3 DNA is TGCGCCAGCAGCGGTTCAGATACGCAGTATTTT.

This clonotype was observed once. The chain combines TRBV3-1 with TRBJ2-1; 9 bases fit TRBD2. Germline-derived CDR1 and CDR2 are LGHDT and YNNKEL (reference sequence). This CDR3 is 14 amino acids long. V gave up 0 bases and J gave up 15 bases; unmatched junction bases: 9. DNA of the CDR3: TGTGCCAGCAGCCAAGACCCGAGCGGGGGGAGGTGGTTCTTC. Translated, it gives CASSQDPSGGRWFF.

The chain links TRBV12-3 or TRBV12-4 to TRBJ2-3; 9 positions match TRBD2. Unmatched junction bases numbered 5, after V lost 1 base and J lost 6 bases. The CDR3 is 15 residues long. Here the CDR3 reads CASSLGVAGVDTQYF. For the CDR3, the DNA is TGTGCCAGCAGTTTAGGCGTAGCGGGGGTGGATACGCAGTATTTT.

This clonotype was counted only a few times. V usage is TRBV4-1 and J usage is TRBJ2-7; TRBD2 aligns across 8 bases. CDR1 MGHRA and CDR2 YSYEKL come from the germline V gene. Losses at the gene ends were 3 bases for V and 3 bases for J; bases not matched to a gene: 4. CDR3 length: 14 amino acids. DNA of the CDR3: TGCGCCAGCAGCCAGGTTGGGACTAGCTACGAGCAGTACGTC. It is translated as CASSQVGTSYEQYV.

J is TRBJ1-2 and V is TRBV29-1; 7 nucleotides agree with TRBD1. This CDR3 spans 12 amino acids. Germline loops: CDR1 SQVTM, CDR2 ANQGSEA. The ends lost 6 bases at V and 8 bases at J; junction bases unmatched: 9. This CDR3 is CSVLRQGRGYTF. CDR3 DNA sequence: TGCAGCGTACTAAGACAGGGCCGCGGCTACACCTTC.

The chain carries TRBV6-1 and TRBJ2-1; 15 nucleotides match TRBD2. The CDR3 has 17 amino acids. Germline assignment: CDR1 MNHNS and CDR2 SASEGT. The junction had 9 bases not matched to a gene; V was cut back by 8 bases and J by 4 bases. DNA for the CDR3: TGTGCCAGCGCTAGATGGACTAGCGGGGGGGATTACAATGAGCAGTTCTTC. This encodes CASARWTSGGDYNEQFF.

This chain connects TRBV15 to TRBJ2-1, with 7 bases aligning to TRBD1. The CDR3 extends over 14 amino acids. V lost 3 bases to trimming and J lost 5 bases; unmatched junction nucleotides: 4. Per germline, CDR1 LNHNV and CDR2 YYDKDF (reference sequence). CDR3 coding DNA: TGTGCCACCAGCAGCCGGGACAGTAACAATGAGCAGTTCTTC. Its protein product is CATSSRDSNNEQFF. Complete variable domain (other parts from reference TRBV15 and TRBJ2-1): DAMVIQNPRYQVTQFGKPVTLSCSQTLNHNVMYWYQQKSSQAPKLLFHYYDKDFNNEADTPDNFQSRRPNTSFCFLDIRSPGLGDTAMYLCATSSRDSNNEQFFGPGTRLTVL.

The CDR3 sequence: CASSQGWGLNYGYTF. In nucleotides, the CDR3 is TGCGCCAGCAGCCAAGGATGGGGTTTGAACTATGGCTACACCTTC. The chain recombines TRBV4-1 with TRBJ1-2; D is undetermined. V lost 1 base and J 2 bases, leaving 11 bases between the germline ends. Looked up from germline, CDR1 is MGHRA and CDR2 is YSYEKL. The CDR3 consists of 15 residues.

The CDR3 DNA follows: TGTGCCACACACCGAGGAGGGTCCTACGAGCAGTACTTC. Protein product: CATHRGGSYEQYF. The V gene is TRBV6-6, the J gene TRBJ2-7, with D tentatively TRBD2 (6 bases). The length of the CDR3 is 13 residues. Germline values: CDR1 MNHNY, CDR2 SVGAGI (reference sequence). Trimming shortened V by 10 bases and J by 1 base, and 14 bases separated the two germline ends.

This clonotype was found once. The chain uses TRBV4-1 and TRBJ2-7; 9 nucleotides agree with TRBD1. Germline CDR1 MGHRA, CDR2 YSYEKL. This CDR3 has 15 residues. The V gene end was trimmed by 4 bases and the J gene end by 3 bases; junction bases not matched to a gene: 7. CDR3 sequence: CASSRNTGQGYEQYV. For the CDR3, the DNA is TGCGCCAGCAGCCGCAATACGGGACAGGGCTACGAGCAGTACGTC.

The chain links TRBV10-3 to TRBJ1-5; D is unclear. The CDR3 has 13 amino acids. Germline CDR1 ENHRY, CDR2 SYGVKD. With 1 base removed from V and 5 bases from J, the gap between germline ends came to 6 bases. CDR3 coding DNA: TGTGCCATCAGTGAGTTTAAATATCAGCCCCAGCATTTT. This gives the protein CAISEFKYQPQHF.

This chain's CDR3 is CASSFQGTEAFF. The CDR3 DNA sequence: TGCGCCAGCAGCTTTCAGGGAACTGAAGCTTTCTTT. The chain has TRBV5-1 and TRBJ1-1; TRBD1 might be the D (5 bases). This CDR3 is built from 12 residues. V was pared by 2 bases and J by 5 bases, with 7 bases between. Germline V gives CDR1 SGHRS, CDR2 YFSETQ.

The CDR3 DNA reads as TGTGCCAGCAGTTACGGGACTTATCAGCCCCAGCATTTT. Its protein product is CASSYGTYQPQHF. This chain connects TRBV6-2 or TRBV6-3 to TRBJ1-5; TRBD1 is a possible D gene (5 bases). Germline assignment: CDR1 MNHEY and CDR2 SVGEGT. The CDR3 consists of 13 residues. V lost 2 bases and J 5 bases, leaving 7 bases between the germline ends.

About this clonotype itself: One junction end disagrees with the germline gene, perhaps due to a read error. The chain combines TRBV20-1 with TRBJ1-1; D unclear. The germline V gene encodes CDR1 DFQATT and CDR2 SNEGSKA (reference sequence). CDR3 length equals 14 residues. This CDR3 is CSAAGVQLRTEVFF. As DNA, the CDR3 is TGCAGTGCTGCGGGAGTGCAACTGAGAACTGAAGTTTTCTTT.

The rearrangement links TRBV12-3 or TRBV12-4 to TRBJ2-5; no clear D gene. This CDR3 comprises 15 residues. V was shortened by 2 bases and J by 2 bases, with 12 bases between the two germline ends. CDR3 sequence (DNA): TGTGCCAGCAGTTTATCAGGCCCTGCGCAAGAGACCCAGTACTTC. This encodes CASSLSGPAQETQYF.

The rearrangement links TRBV19 to TRBJ1-2, with D maybe TRBD1 (5 bases). V gave up 4 bases and J gave up 1 base, with 16 bases separating them. CDR3 length: 16 residues. Germline CDR1 reads LNHDA; CDR2 reads SQIVND (reference sequence). The chain's CDR3 is CASSTPRGTGNYGYTF. For the CDR3, the DNA is TGTGCCAGTAGTACCCCCCGAGGGACGGGTAACTATGGCTACACCTTC.

This chain joins TRBV7-2 and TRBJ2-1, with TRBD2 matching 7 bases. Trimming removed 4 bases from V and 0 bases from J; junction bases left unmatched: 3. There are 15 residues in the CDR3. The germline gives CDR1 SGHTA, CDR2 FQGNSA. CDR3 DNA: TGTGCCAGCAGCTCTGGGGGGGGCTCCTACAATGAGCAGTTCTTC. It specifies CASSSGGGSYNEQFF. The full variable domain, its missing parts supplied by reference TRBV7-2 and TRBJ2-1, is GAGVSQSPSNKVTEKGKDVELRCDPISGHTALYWYRQSLGQGLEFLIYFQGNSAPDKSGLPSDRFSAERTGGSVSTLTIQRTQQEDSAVYLCASSSGGGSYNEQFFGPGTRLTVL.

In DNA, the CDR3 is TGTGCCAGCAGCCAAGATATAGGCTATGGCTACACCTTC. Translating it yields CASSQDIGYGYTF. The V and J genes are TRBV14 and TRBJ1-2; D not certain. Trimming shortened V by 0 bases and J by 4 bases, and 6 bases separated the two germline ends. This CDR3 has 13 amino acids. Germline V gives CDR1 SGHDN, CDR2 FVKESK. Using reference TRBV14 and TRBJ1-2 for the parts outside the CDR3, the full variable domain is EAGVTQFPSHSVIEKGQTVTLRCDPISGHDNLYWYRRVMGKEIKFLLHFVKESKQDESGMPNNRFLAERTGGTYSTLKVQPAELEDSGVYFCASSQDIGYGYTFGSGTRLTVV.

The genes are TRBV4-1 and TRBJ1-3, with D uncertain. The CDR3 sequence is 16 residues long. The germline CDR1 and CDR2 sequences are MGHRA and YSYEKL. Trimming removed 4 bases at V and 0 bases at J, with 13 bases between. In DNA form, the CDR3 reads TGCGCCAGCAGCCCCGCCGCCTTACGCTCTGGAAACACCATATATTTT. It yields the protein CASSPAALRSGNTIYF.

This chain links TRBV20-1 with TRBJ2-1; unclear D gene. The V end lost 5 bases, the J end lost 3 bases, and 8 bases lay between the germline ends. This CDR3 region has 12 residues. From germline, CDR1 is DFQATT and CDR2 SNEGSKA (reference sequence). The CDR3 loop is CSASTLYNEQFF. CDR3 DNA: TGCAGTGCTTCGACCCTCTACAATGAGCAGTTCTTC.

In its sample, this clonotype was seen once. The CDR3 nucleotides are TGTGCCAGCAGCTTATCCCCTGGAGGGGGGAATGGCTACACCTTC. This codes for CASSLSPGGGNGYTF. The rearrangement joins TRBV7-3 to TRBJ1-2; perhaps TRBD1 as D (6 bases). Looked up from germline, CDR1 is SGHTA and CDR2 is FQGTGA. V was cut by 2 bases and J by 6 bases, with 16 bases left in between. There are 15 residues in the CDR3.

V is TRBV7-2 and J is TRBJ1-3, with D unclear. Germline V gives CDR1 SGHTA, CDR2 FQGNSA. The V and J ends lost 3 bases and 0 bases respectively, with 9 bases between them. This CDR3 region has 15 residues. The CDR3 DNA reads as TGTGCCAGCAGCTTGAGGGCCAGCTCTGGAAACACCATATATTTT. As protein: CASSLRASSGNTIYF.